This T cell receptor (beta chain) was recorded in a study of CD8 T cells in ankylosing spondylitis. TCRdb fed the 5' RACE reads into MiXCR, producing one record per CDR3 protein. The sample holds a few hundred thousand distinct CDR3 sequences, around 24% seen once. Overall study findings and caveats: The study looked at matched synovial fluid samples from ankylosing spondylitis patients. Disease-linked clones were reported to be significantly enriched there. Prior work had noted some motif variants in reactive arthritis blood and synovial fluid. Typical of ankylosing spondylitis blood, it appeared, was a TCR beta motif of roughly eight highly homologous variants.

Losses at the gene ends were 6 bases for V and 2 bases for J; bases not matched to a gene: 6. The CDR3 spans 14 residues. This clonotype was detected ten times or more. What it recognizes is unknown. Sequences were obtained from blood, either unsorted or a sorted T cell fraction (not recorded which). The V call is TRBV12-3 or TRBV12-4, the J call TRBJ2-7, with 8 bases identical to TRBD1. This TCR derives from a male donor with ankylosing spondylitis. CDR3 amino acids: CASRPGTGTYEQYF. As DNA, the CDR3 is TGTGCCAGCAGACCCGGGACAGGCACCTACGAGCAGTACTTC.